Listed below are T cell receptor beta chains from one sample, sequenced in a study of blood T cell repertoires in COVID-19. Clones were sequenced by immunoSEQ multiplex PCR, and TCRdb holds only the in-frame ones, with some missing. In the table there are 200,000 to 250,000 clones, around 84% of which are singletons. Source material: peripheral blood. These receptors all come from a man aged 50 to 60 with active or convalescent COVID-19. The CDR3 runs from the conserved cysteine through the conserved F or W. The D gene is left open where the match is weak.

CASSPDREGETQYF	TRBD1	TRBV18	TRBJ2-5
CATSEAGFDFNGYTF	NA	TRBV24-1	TRBJ1-2
CSVESGQGARETQYF	TRBD1	TRBV29-1	TRBJ2-5
CAISESYGRQAGYTF	NA	TRBV10-3	TRBJ1-2
CATSRGQGTDTQYF	TRBD1	TRBV15	TRBJ2-3
CASSFTGSGNQPQHF	NA	TRBV27	TRBJ1-5
CASSPQGGRARSTDTQYF	TRBD2	TRBV18	TRBJ2-3
CASSLSGGAAGEQFF	TRBD2	TRBV6-2/TRBV6-3	TRBJ2-1
CASTTTGVPLYNSPLHF	TRBD1	TRBV28	TRBJ1-6
CASSSSSRQGSSYNSPLHF	TRBD1	TRBV7-9	TRBJ1-6
CASSLTGTAYEQYF	TRBD1	TRBV27	TRBJ2-7
CASSYAGDQYF	TRBD2	TRBV6-2/TRBV6-3	TRBJ2-5
CASMPTGLGEQYF	TRBD1	TRBV5-6	TRBJ2-7
CASSPPSRGGWNEQFF	TRBD2	TRBV18	TRBJ2-1
CASMGQGAYVDTQYF	TRBD1	TRBV5-6	TRBJ2-3
CASSKTGYEQYF	NA	TRBV7-2	TRBJ2-7
CASSLDFGVAEAFF	NA	TRBV11-2	TRBJ1-1
CASRGGVGGELFF	NA	TRBV28	TRBJ2-2
CASRSTGNYGYTF	TRBD1	TRBV28	TRBJ1-2
CATSRAPRGSYEQYF	TRBD2	TRBV15	TRBJ2-7
CASSPGLAVVYNEQFF	TRBD2	TRBV7-2	TRBJ2-1
CASSLTGWTEAFF	TRBD1	TRBV28	TRBJ1-1
CASSSIRTSVYNSPLHF	NA	TRBV7-2	TRBJ1-6
CAISEHSTYNEQFF	NA	TRBV10-3	TRBJ2-1
CATYSLSYEQYF	NA	TRBV5-5	TRBJ2-7
CASSEGTGSSYNEQFF	TRBD1	TRBV5-4	TRBJ2-1
CASSVKALAGGGNEQFF	TRBD2	TRBV9	TRBJ2-1
CATSRVRHYLTSYNEQFF	NA	TRBV15	TRBJ2-1
CASSGTGGRGTEAFF	TRBD1	TRBV2	TRBJ1-1
CASSRGPTSLTGELFF	NA	TRBV4-3	TRBJ2-2
CASRRGTTDTQYF	NA	TRBV27	TRBJ2-3
CASSLVRVGEQFF	NA	TRBV7-9	TRBJ2-1
CASSVGIQGFGYEQYF	NA	TRBV9	TRBJ2-7
CSALLPPLAGGRNTQYF	TRBD2	TRBV29-1	TRBJ2-3
CASSLDIWGEGEQFF	TRBD2	TRBV7-2	TRBJ2-1
CASSRGGYEQYF	NA	TRBV19	TRBJ2-7
CASSIGQGTDTQYF	TRBD1	TRBV19	TRBJ2-3
CASSTNTDTQYF	NA	TRBV19	TRBJ2-3
CASSVDPGQITEAFF	TRBD1	TRBV9	TRBJ1-1
CASTTWGGGYQETQYF	TRBD2	TRBV28	TRBJ2-5
CASSYGTYYNEQFF	NA	TRBV11-2	TRBJ2-1
CASRGSGGGTGANVLTF	NA	TRBV28	TRBJ2-6
CASSPGQGFYYEQYF	TRBD1	TRBV5-5	TRBJ2-7
CASSGDRDWSNEKLFF	TRBD1	TRBV2	TRBJ1-4
CASRGDLRTGTQETQYF	TRBD1	TRBV2	TRBJ2-5